The text below deals with one T cell receptor beta chain. The data are from a study of Tregs in tolerant kidney transplant recipients. Assay: immunoSEQ multiplex PCR; the TCRdb copy retains only in-frame clones and omits some. This table has under 85,000 clones, roughly nine tenths appearing once. Trimming left V 7 bases short and J 3 bases short, with 15 bases between. Per germline, CDR1 MDHEN and CDR2 SYDVKM. The CDR3 has 15 amino acids. The rearrangement links TRBV28 to TRBJ1-4; D ambiguous. The origin of this receptor is a human donor who received a combined kidney and bone marrow transplant. The material sequenced was CD4+ T cells from blood, taken before the transplant. Here the CDR3 DNA reads TGTGCCAGCACCGAGGAGACACTAGCTAATGAAAAACTGTTTTTT. Residues: CASTEETLANEKLFF.